A single sample is the source of the 27 T cell receptor beta chains below, sequenced in a study of OX40 agonist ivuxolimab in advanced cancers. Generated by immunoSEQ multiplex PCR, the TCRdb table keeps only in-frame clones and is missing some. Of about 46,000 clones listed, around 90% were seen once; the top ten hold 45% to 70%. The specimen comprised CD4+ or CD8+ T cells sorted from blood, sampled in a trial of the OX40 agonist ivuxolimab. The receptor set was obtained from an adult with an advanced solid tumor such as melanoma, head and neck, liver or kidney cancer.

This clone was recorded once. This sequence joins TRBV14 and TRBJ1-4; D is unclear. The CDR3 contains 18 residues. Germline lookup yields CDR1 SGHDN and CDR2 FVKESK. Trimming stripped 2 bases from V and 5 bases from J, with 21 bases between. CDR3 DNA sequence: TGTGCCAGCAGCCAACGCCCCCGGGAGCAGACGAGGAATGAAAAACTGTTTTTT. Amino acids: CASSQRPREQTRNEKLFF.

This clone has a count of ten or more. The chain carries TRBV5-4 and TRBJ1-2, with a possible D match to TRBD1 (6 bases). Germline loops: CDR1 SGHNT, CDR2 YYREEE (reference sequence). CDR3 size: 15 residues. Trimming left V 3 bases short and J 8 bases short, with 20 bases between. As DNA, the CDR3 is TGTGCCAGCAGCTCCCGGGACAACCTTAAGGGCGGCTACACCTTC. Residues: CASSSRDNLKGGYTF.

The chain combines TRBV28 with TRBJ1-2; D might be TRBD1 (5 bases). Trimming took 4 bases from V and 8 from J, leaving 20 bases between them. The CDR3 has 15 residues. Germline CDR1 and CDR2: MDHEN and SYDVKM. CDR3 sequence: CASSSYPQGMGGYTF. The CDR3 DNA sequence: TGTGCCAGCAGTTCCTACCCCCAGGGAATGGGGGGCTACACCTTC.

This clone was seen many times. The chain recombines TRBV5-8 with TRBJ2-1, with TRBD2 matching 9 bases. V lost 2 bases, J lost 2 bases, and 8 bases stayed unmatched. This CDR3 spans 17 amino acids. In germline, CDR1 is SGHTS, CDR2 YDEGEE. CDR3 in amino acids: CASSLGSRLAAYNEQFF. The CDR3 nucleotides read TGTGCCAGCAGCTTAGGCAGTAGACTAGCGGCCTACAATGAGCAGTTCTTC.

J is TRBJ1-2 and V is TRBV4-1; 9 nucleotides align to TRBD1. The CDR3 consists of 18 residues. Unmatched junction bases numbered 18, after V lost 4 bases and J lost 6 bases. Germline CDR1 reads MGHRA; CDR2 reads YSYEKL. The CDR3 DNA sequence: TGCGCCAGCAGCCCAACAGGGGGCGGGCCCTTCTCTTCCGATGGCTACACCTTC. Translating it yields CASSPTGGGPFSSDGYTF.

The J gene is TRBJ2-1, the V gene TRBV11-3; D is perhaps TRBD2 (6 bases). V was cut by 7 bases and J by 7 bases, with 14 bases left in between. Germline CDR1 SGHNT, CDR2 YENEEA. CDR3 length equals 13 residues. CDR3 in DNA: TGTGCCAGCACACCTAGCGTGTTGAATGAGCAGTTCTTC. Protein: CASTPSVLNEQFF. The full variable domain, in which reference TRBV11-3 and TRBJ2-1 provide the parts outside the CDR3, is EAGVVQSPRYKIIEKKQPVAFWCNPISGHNTLYWYLQNLGQGPELLIRYENEEAVDDSQLPKDRFSAERLKGVDSTLKIQPAELGDSAVYLCASTPSVLNEQFFGPGTRLTVL.

The chain carries TRBV19 and TRBJ2-7; D might be TRBD2 (5 bases). Germline V gene lookup returns CDR1 LNHDA and CDR2 SQIVND (reference sequence). The CDR3 is made up of 14 amino acids. The germline V and J ends were trimmed by 5 bases and 6 bases, with 17 bases remaining between them. DNA of the CDR3: TGTGCCAGTAGTCCCCGGAGACCGAGCGGCGAGCAGTACTTC. Protein: CASSPRRPSGEQYF.

The V and J genes are TRBV5-1 and TRBJ2-1; 9 bases are shared with TRBD2. Trimming removed 0 bases from V and 7 bases from J; junction bases left unmatched: 17. There are 19 residues in the CDR3. Germline CDR1 reads SGHRS; CDR2 reads YFSETQ. CDR3 sequence (DNA): TGCGCCAGCAGCTTGGTCCCCCCGGCGGGAGGGGCAGTCAATAATGAGCAGTTCTTC. It translates to CASSLVPPAGGAVNNEQFF.

The rearrangement links TRBV11-2 to TRBJ2-3; D may be TRBD2 (6 bases). Germline V gives CDR1 SGHAT, CDR2 FQNNGV. Trimming stripped 1 base from V and 1 base from J, with 9 bases between. This CDR3 is built from 15 residues. CDR3 sequence reads: CASSLGGVGTDTQYF. CDR3 in DNA: TGTGCCAGCAGCTTAGGCGGGGTGGGCACAGATACGCAGTATTTT. The full variable domain, with the rest looked up from reference TRBV11-2 and TRBJ2-3, is EAGVAQSPRYKIIEKRQSVAFWCNPISGHATLYWYQQILGQGPKLLIQFQNNGVVDDSQLPKDRFSAERLKGVDSTLKIQPAKLEDSAVYLCASSLGGVGTDTQYFGPGTRLTVL.

The chain has TRBV30 and TRBJ2-5; D unresolved. Trimming pared 5 bases from V and 5 bases from J, leaving 9 bases between. Looked up from germline, CDR1 is GTSNPN and CDR2 is SVGIG (reference sequence). The CDR3 is made up of 11 amino acids. CDR3 region: CAWGAGETQYF. The CDR3, as DNA: TGTGCCTGGGGCGCTGGCGAGACCCAGTACTTC.

The chain combines TRBV20-1 with TRBJ1-1, with D possibly matching TRBD1 (5 bases). V lost 5 bases and J 4 bases, leaving 8 bases between the germline ends. There are 11 residues in the CDR3. CDR1 is DFQATT, CDR2 SNEGSKA, per germline (reference sequence). In nucleotides, the CDR3 is TGCAGTGCTCCTGGGGGCACTGAAGCTTTCTTT. It specifies CSAPGGTEAFF.

The CDR3 sequence: CASSLYDTTDTQYF. CDR3 nucleotide sequence: TGTGCCAGCAGTTTATATGACACCACAGATACGCAGTATTTT. This rearrangement joins TRBV28 to TRBJ2-3, with D hard to call. CDR3 length: 14 residues. V lost 1 base, J lost 2 bases, and 7 bases lay in between. CDR1 and CDR2 from the germline V gene are MDHEN and SYDVKM.

This chain joins TRBV7-9 and TRBJ2-1; the D is unclear. V dropped 6 bases and J dropped 0 bases, with 6 bases sitting between them. The germline V gene encodes CDR1 SEHNR and CDR2 FQNEAQ (reference sequence). This CDR3 contains 13 residues. The CDR3 sequence is CASSLSSYNEQFF. The DNA for the CDR3 is TGTGCCAGCAGTCTTAGCTCCTACAATGAGCAGTTCTTC.

The V call is TRBV6-1, the J call TRBJ2-7; 8 bases match TRBD1. The junction had 9 bases not matched to a gene; V was cut back by 11 bases and J by 0 bases. From germline, CDR1 is MNHNS and CDR2 SASEGT. The CDR3 is 14 residues long. In DNA, the CDR3 is TGTGCCCTCCGACGGGGACAGGACTCCTACGAGCAGTACTTC. Its protein is CALRRGQDSYEQYF.

This chain links TRBV28 with TRBJ2-1; D might be TRBD2 (7 bases). Between the trimmed V and J ends, which lost 7 bases and 0 bases, there was a span of 25 bases. CDR3 size: 19 residues. Germline values: CDR1 MDHEN, CDR2 SYDVKM. The CDR3 here is CASKRTDHLGGSSYNEQFF. DNA of the CDR3: TGTGCCAGCAAGAGGACAGACCACCTGGGGGGGAGCTCCTACAATGAGCAGTTCTTC. Full variable domain (rest looked up from reference TRBV28 and TRBJ2-1): DVKVTQSSRYLVKRTGEKVFLECVQDMDHENMFWYRQDPGLGLRLIYFSYDVKMKEKGDIPEGYSVSREKKERFSLILESASTNQTSMYLCASKRTDHLGGSSYNEQFFGPGTRLTVL.

This clone was counted between two and nine times. CDR3 in DNA: TGTGCCACTTACGACAGGGGGCGCGCAGATACGCAGTATTTT. Amino acid sequence: CATYDRGRADTQYF. This chain uses TRBV6-5 with TRBJ2-3; 10 nucleotides align to TRBD1. The CDR3 contains 14 residues. CDR1 is MNHEY, CDR2 SVGAGI, per germline. Trimming removed 10 bases from V and 4 bases from J; junction bases left unmatched: 8.

The chain carries TRBV6-1 and TRBJ2-3; perhaps D is TRBD1 or TRBD2 (6 bases each). CDR1 is MNHNS and CDR2 is SASEGT in the germline V gene. The CDR3 length is 15 residues. Trimming left V 0 bases short and J 7 bases short, with 14 bases between. CDR3 in amino acids: CASSEASGGGNTQYF. DNA of the CDR3: TGTGCCAGCAGTGAAGCATCTGGAGGGGGAAATACGCAGTATTTT.

This chain connects TRBV28 to TRBJ1-1, with D perhaps TRBD1 (5 bases). The germline V and J ends were trimmed by 5 bases and 1 base, with 20 bases remaining between them. Germline CDR1 MDHEN, CDR2 SYDVKM. The CDR3 has 17 residues. CDR3 in DNA: TGTGCCAGCAGTGTCCAGGGACTATTCAACCCGAACACTGAAGCTTTCTTT. Protein: CASSVQGLFNPNTEAFF. The full variable domain, in which reference TRBV28 and TRBJ1-1 provide the parts outside the CDR3, is DVKVTQSSRYLVKRTGEKVFLECVQDMDHENMFWYRQDPGLGLRLIYFSYDVKMKEKGDIPEGYSVSREKKERFSLILESASTNQTSMYLCASSVQGLFNPNTEAFFGQGTRLTVV.

The chain links TRBV2 to TRBJ1-4; no definite D call. Germline CDR1 reads SNHLY; CDR2 reads FYNNEI. The CDR3 extends over 14 amino acids. Trimming pared 7 bases from V and 8 bases from J, leaving 17 bases between. The CDR3 loop is CASKSTFLREKLFF. For the CDR3, the DNA is TGTGCCAGCAAGTCGACCTTCCTTCGGGAAAAACTGTTTTTT.

In its sample, this clone was seen a few times. The rearrangement joins TRBV9 to TRBJ1-3; a weak D match, TRBD1 (5 bases). CDR3 length equals 13 residues. Trimming took 1 base from V and 3 from J, leaving 5 bases between them. Germline CDR1 is SGDLS and CDR2 is YYNGEE. For the CDR3, the DNA is TGTGCCAGCAGCGTACAGGGTGGAAACACCATATATTTT. Its protein is CASSVQGGNTIYF.

Concerning this clone itself: One end of the junction does not line up with germline, which may come from a read error. The J gene is TRBJ2-1, the V gene TRBV6-5; maybe TRBD2 (6 bases). Germline CDR1 and CDR2: MNHEY and SVGAGI. The CDR3 extends over 15 amino acids. The CDR3 is CASRPSSEGYNEQFF. The CDR3 nucleotides read TGCGCCAGCAGACCCTCTAGCGAGGGATACAATGAGCAGTTCTTC.

Regarding this clone: Sequence at one end of the junction differs from germline and may be a read error. The chain joins TRBV11-3 to TRBJ2-3; 9 bases align to TRBD2. The germline CDR1 and CDR2 sequences are SGHNT and YENEEA. The CDR3 runs 14 residues. Here the CDR3 DNA reads TGTGCCAGCAGCACGGGGACTAGCAGAGATACGCAGTATTTT. Encoded protein: CASSTGTSRDTQYF.

V usage is TRBV19 and J usage is TRBJ2-1; TRBD2 matches 9 bases. Germline assignment: CDR1 LNHDA and CDR2 SQIVND (reference sequence). J gave up 7 bases and V 5 bases, and 9 bases lay outside the gene matches. The CDR3 is made up of 15 amino acids. CDR3 nucleotide sequence: TGTGCCAGTAGTGTTGTAGCGGGGGCCAGTAATGAGCAGTTCTTC. Its translation is CASSVVAGASNEQFF.

The CDR3 here is CASSGLAAYEQYF. In DNA form, the CDR3 reads TGTGCCAGCAGTGGACTAGCAGCCTACGAGCAGTACTTC. This rearrangement joins TRBV25-1 to TRBJ2-7; the match to TRBD2 covers 7 bases. The CDR3 totals 13 residues. With 4 bases clipped from V and 2 bases from J, the junction kept 2 bases outside the gene matches. Germline CDR1 MGHDK, CDR2 SYGVNS.

The chain combines TRBV5-1 with TRBJ1-4, with TRBD1 as a possible D gene (6 bases). The V gene lost 4 bases and the J gene lost 8 bases, with 21 bases spanning the gap. The CDR3 loop spans 16 amino acids. CDR1 and CDR2 from the germline V gene are SGHRS and YFSETQ. The CDR3: CASSPLGGENEEKLFF. The CDR3 DNA sequence: TGCGCCAGCAGCCCCTTAGGGGGAGAAAACGAAGAAAAACTGTTTTTT.

The CDR3 here is CASSLSAPGRGADTQYF. The DNA of the CDR3 is TGTGCCAGCAGCTTATCGGCCCCCGGTCGGGGTGCAGATACGCAGTATTTT. The gene calls are TRBV7-2 and TRBJ2-3; maybe TRBD2 (5 bases). CDR1 and CDR2 (germline): SGHTA, FQGNSA. Trimming removed 2 bases at V and 4 bases at J, with 19 bases between. The CDR3 contains 17 residues.

V gene TRBV4-1 combines with J gene TRBJ2-1, with D hard to call. Trimming took off 3 bases at V and 4 bases at J, with 10 bases between the two ends. Per germline, CDR1 MGHRA and CDR2 YSYEKL. The CDR3 has 14 residues. The CDR3 DNA follows: TGCGCCAGCAGCCACGGATCGGATTACAATGAGCAGTTCTTC. Its protein is CASSHGSDYNEQFF.